One sample yielded the 19 T cell receptor beta chains listed below, sequenced in a study of cytomegalovirus exposure and HLA in healthy donors. Sequencing used immunoSEQ multiplex PCR; TCRdb keeps in-frame clones, though not all of them. The sample holds hundreds of thousands of clones, about nine tenths seen once. The sequencing sample was made of PBMCs. The receptors originated from a woman aged 18-29 years in good health and CMV-seronegative.

This chain uses TRBV5-4 with TRBJ1-4; TRBD1 aligns across 7 bases. CDR3 length equals 17 residues. Germline V gene sequence: CDR1 SGHNT, CDR2 YYREEE (reference sequence). The trim removed 0 bases at V and 0 bases at J, leaving 5 bases unmatched. The CDR3 bases are TGTGCCAGCAGCTTGGGGACAGGCTCTGCAACTAATGAAAAACTGTTTTTT. Encoded protein: CASSLGTGSATNEKLFF.

The J gene is TRBJ2-4, the V gene TRBV27; 9 nucleotides match TRBD1. This CDR3 region has 14 residues. Germline-derived CDR1 and CDR2 are MNHEY and SMNVEV (reference sequence). With V trimmed by 7 bases and J by 3 bases, 4 bases remained unmatched. CDR3 coding DNA: TGTGCCAGCACGGACAGGGGTTTCAAAAACATTCAGTACTTC. Protein product: CASTDRGFKNIQYF.

The V call is TRBV29-1, the J call TRBJ2-1, with D perhaps TRBD2 (6 bases). This CDR3 region has 14 residues. With 0 bases removed from V and 2 bases from J, the gap between germline ends came to 8 bases. The germline gives CDR1 SQVTM, CDR2 ANQGSEA. The CDR3 sequence: CSVEEGGTYNEQFF. The DNA for the CDR3 is TGCAGCGTTGAAGAGGGGGGAACCTACAATGAGCAGTTCTTC.

This chain links TRBV28 with TRBJ2-7; possible D gene TRBD2, 5 bases. The germline V and J ends were trimmed by 3 bases and 4 bases, with 16 bases remaining between them. Germline values: CDR1 MDHEN, CDR2 SYDVKM. This CDR3 is 15 amino acids long. The CDR3 DNA reads as TGTGCCAGCAGTTTTCGTCTAGCTGCGAGGTACGAGCAGTACTTC. This sequence encodes CASSFRLAARYEQYF.

The chain combines TRBV28 with TRBJ1-2, with D uncertain. V shed 11 bases and J shed 7 bases, with 26 bases lying between them. This CDR3 contains 15 residues. CDR1 and CDR2 from the germline V gene are MDHEN and SYDVKM. DNA for the CDR3: TGTGCCGCCAGAGATGCTGGGAGCCCGGGAGGTGGCTACACCTTC. Amino acids: CAARDAGSPGGGYTF.

V gene TRBV28 combines with J gene TRBJ2-3; weak D call: TRBD2 (6 bases). Germline V lookup: CDR1 MDHEN, CDR2 SYDVKM. Trimming removed 7 bases from V and 2 bases from J, with 13 bases in between. The CDR3 covers 14 residues. The CDR3 DNA reads as TGTGCCAGCATCGCGGGACCAACCACAGATACGCAGTATTTT. Translating gives CASIAGPTTDTQYF. Full variable domain (outside the CDR3, taken from reference TRBV28 and TRBJ2-3): DVKVTQSSRYLVKRTGEKVFLECVQDMDHENMFWYRQDPGLGLRLIYFSYDVKMKEKGDIPEGYSVSREKKERFSLILESASTNQTSMYLCASIAGPTTDTQYFGPGTRLTVL.

This clone was counted once. The J gene is TRBJ2-2, the V gene TRBV5-1, with D perhaps matching TRBD2 (6 bases). Trimming removed 5 bases at V and 3 bases at J, with 17 bases between. Per the germline V gene, CDR1 is SGHRS and CDR2 is YFSETQ. CDR3 length: 16 amino acids. CDR3 nucleotide sequence: TGCGCCAGCAGACACCCTACCTCGGGGGACACCGGGGAGCTGTTTTTT. Residues: CASRHPTSGDTGELFF.

The chain employs TRBV2 and TRBJ2-5; D remains ambiguous. The CDR3 has 14 residues. V lost 2 bases, J lost 5 bases, and 12 bases lay in between. In germline, CDR1 is SNHLY, CDR2 FYNNEI. The CDR3 region is CASSENKVRETQYF. CDR3 nucleotides: TGTGCCAGCAGTGAAAATAAGGTCAGGGAGACCCAGTACTTC.

The chain recombines TRBV25-1 with TRBJ2-5; D gene unclear. V was trimmed by 0 bases and J by 2 bases, leaving 10 bases between them. This CDR3 is 15 amino acids long. CDR1 is MGHDK, CDR2 SYGVNS, per germline. The CDR3 nucleotides read TGTGCCAGCAGTGAATATATAACAGCACAAGAGACCCAGTACTTC. It codes for CASSEYITAQETQYF. The variable domain in full, with the rest retrieved from reference TRBV25-1 and TRBJ2-5, is EADIYQTPRYLVIGTGKKITLECSQTMGHDKMYWYQQDPGMELHLIHYSYGVNSTEKGDLSSESTVSRIRTEHFPLTLESARPSHTSQYLCASSEYITAQETQYFGPGTRLLVL.

This clone came up a few times. This chain uses TRBV2 with TRBJ1-6; D call uncertain. Germline CDR1 is SNHLY and CDR2 is FYNNEI. CDR3 size: 16 residues. The V gene lost 4 bases and the J gene lost 6 bases, with 16 bases spanning the gap. This chain's CDR3 is CASSVGLPRGNSPLHF. The CDR3 DNA reads TGTGCCAGCAGTGTTGGGCTCCCACGGGGTAATTCACCCCTCCACTTT.

This clone has only a few counts. The chain uses TRBV15 and TRBJ1-1; D is unclear. Trimming removed 0 bases from V and 2 bases from J, with 16 bases in between. CDR1 and CDR2 from the germline V gene are LNHNV and YYDKDF (reference sequence). The CDR3 has 17 amino acids. Here the CDR3 reads CATSRDQLEGTNTEAFF. In DNA form, the CDR3 reads TGTGCCACCAGCAGAGATCAGTTAGAGGGAACCAACACTGAAGCTTTCTTT.

The chain links TRBV2 to TRBJ2-2; TRBD2 might be the D (6 bases). The V and J ends lost 2 bases and 8 bases respectively, with 15 bases between them. Per the germline V gene, CDR1 is SNHLY and CDR2 is FYNNEI. This CDR3 is 15 amino acids long. The CDR3 DNA reads as TGTGCCAGCAGTGAAAGGCCTTCCCGGGAGGGGGAGCTGTTTTTT. This sequence encodes CASSERPSREGELFF.

The chain has TRBV28 and TRBJ2-5; D may be TRBD1 (5 bases). Trimming cost V 6 bases and J 6 bases, with 20 bases left between them. The CDR3 has 15 amino acids. In germline, CDR1 is MDHEN, CDR2 SYDVKM. The CDR3 is CASSHLRQPGQTQYF. CDR3 bases: TGTGCCAGCAGCCACCTCCGACAGCCTGGGCAGACCCAGTACTTC.

The chain joins TRBV28 to TRBJ1-3; no clear D gene. Germline V gene data show CDR1 as MDHEN and CDR2 as SYDVKM. Trimming pared 3 bases from V and 0 bases from J, leaving 6 bases between. The length of the CDR3 is 14 residues. The CDR3 is CASSFRGSGNTIYF. CDR3 nucleotides: TGTGCCAGCAGTTTTAGAGGCTCTGGAAACACCATATATTTT.

The chain combines TRBV5-4 with TRBJ2-7, with 8 bases identical to TRBD1. The CDR3 contains 17 residues. The J segment lost 7 bases and the V segment lost 4 bases, leaving 19 bases of the junction unmatched. Germline V gene data show CDR1 as SGHNT and CDR2 as YYREEE (reference sequence). CDR3 sequence (DNA): TGTGCCAGCAGCCGAAAGTCCGGGACAGGCACGCAAGTGGAGCAGTACTTC. This encodes CASSRKSGTGTQVEQYF.

V gene TRBV7-6 combines with J gene TRBJ2-3; no clear D. Trimming stripped 5 bases from V and 6 bases from J, with 15 bases between. Germline CDR1 and CDR2: SGHVS and FNYEAQ. This CDR3 contains 14 residues. DNA for the CDR3: TGTGCCAGCAGCCCCCGTTTAGCATTGGATACGCAGTATTTT. This codes for CASSPRLALDTQYF.

The chain joins TRBV2 to TRBJ2-2; 11 bases are shared with TRBD1. The CDR3 has 17 amino acids. With V trimmed by 5 bases and J by 3 bases, 8 bases remained unmatched. Germline V gene data show CDR1 as SNHLY and CDR2 as FYNNEI. The CDR3 here is CASSLRGTGGDTGELFF. Written as DNA, the CDR3 is TGTGCCAGCAGTTTACGCGGGACAGGGGGGGACACCGGGGAGCTGTTTTTT.

The genes are TRBV6-5 and TRBJ1-2; 7 nucleotides line up with TRBD1. The germline CDR1 and CDR2 sequences are MNHEY and SVGAGI. V was clipped by 3 bases and J by 6 bases; unmatched bases: 13. The CDR3 consists of 16 residues. The CDR3 coding sequence is TGTGCCAGCAGTTATTCCGCCGGACAGGAGTTAAATGGCTACACCTTC. Its protein product is CASSYSAGQELNGYTF.

This clone was counted a few times. The chain joins TRBV19 to TRBJ1-2; 12 bases are a match to TRBD1. In germline, CDR1 is LNHDA, CDR2 SQIVND (reference sequence). CDR3 length equals 15 residues. Trimming took 5 bases from V and 6 from J; bases not matched to a gene: 7. In DNA, the CDR3 is TGTGCCAGTAGTCGTGACGGGACAGGGGGCGATGGCTACACCTTC. Its protein product is CASSRDGTGGDGYTF.